Listed here are 15 T cell receptor beta chains from one sample, sequenced in a study of blood T cells in healthy people across ages. The use of a sample-barcoded 5' primer and a J-beta primer mix characterized a second PCR of roughly 6 to 11 cycles. Via MiXCR, TCRdb re-called the 5' RACE reads, giving one row per CDR3 protein. The sample shows about 1.5 million distinct CDR3 sequences, 40% to 45% of them seen only once. The sequenced sample was blood. These receptors came from a woman under 30 in good health.

This chain uses TRBV29-1 with TRBJ1-1, with TRBD1 as a possible D gene (5 bases). Germline CDR1 is SQVTM and CDR2 is ANQGSEA. Trimming cost V 7 bases and J 4 bases, with 13 bases left between them. The CDR3 spans 12 residues. The CDR3 nucleotides are TGCAGCGCCCAAAGACAGTCCACTGAAGCTTTCTTT. Translated, it gives CSAQRQSTEAFF.

This clonotype was detected only a few times. The chain joins TRBV7-2 to TRBJ2-1, with TRBD2 matching 7 bases. J lost 5 bases, V lost 5 bases, and 9 bases had no gene match. The CDR3 runs 15 residues. CDR1 is SGHTA and CDR2 is FQGNSA in the germline V gene. The DNA of the CDR3 is TGTGCCAGCAGCCCCCCCGGGGAGGGAAACAATGAGCAGTTCTTC. Translation gives CASSPPGEGNNEQFF.

This clonotype was seen a few times. V is TRBV7-9 and J is TRBJ2-3; 7 nucleotides match TRBD1. After removal of 0 bases from V and 0 bases from J, the junction contained 9 bases not matched to a gene. Germline V gene sequence: CDR1 SEHNR, CDR2 FQNEAQ (reference sequence). The CDR3 totals 18 residues. The CDR3 DNA reads TGTGCCAGCAGCTTAGCAGGGACAGCCATCCTTAGCACAGATACGCAGTATTTT. Translated, it gives CASSLAGTAILSTDTQYF.

The CDR3 loop is CASSYHRALYEQYF. The CDR3, as DNA: TGTGCCAGCAGTTACCACAGGGCGCTCTACGAGCAGTACTTC. The chain links TRBV6-2 or TRBV6-3 to TRBJ2-7, with TRBD1 as a possible D gene (6 bases). The germline gives CDR1 MNHEY, CDR2 SVGEGT. The CDR3 runs to 14 residues. The V end was cut by 2 bases, the J end by 3 bases, with 11 bases between.

This clonotype was detected a few times. This chain joins TRBV4-3 and TRBJ1-5; tentative D call: TRBD1 (5 bases). Germline V lookup: CDR1 LGHNA, CDR2 YSLEER. Trimming removed 3 bases at V and 6 bases at J, with 12 bases between. The CDR3 covers 14 residues. This CDR3 is CASSQRRGAQPQHF. Here the CDR3 DNA reads TGCGCCAGCAGCCAGAGAAGAGGGGCTCAGCCCCAGCATTTT.

The J gene is TRBJ1-5, the V gene TRBV20-1; 7 bases match TRBD1. The V gene end was trimmed by 1 base and the J gene end by 1 base; junction bases not matched to a gene: 4. The CDR3 is 15 amino acids. Germline assignment: CDR1 DFQATT and CDR2 SNEGSKA (reference sequence). CDR3 in amino acids: CSARVPTGSNQPQHF. CDR3 DNA: TGCAGTGCTAGAGTCCCGACAGGGAGCAATCAGCCCCAGCATTTT.

CDR3: CASSSTGRRGEKLFF. CDR3 DNA: TGTGCCAGCAGCTCTACGGGGAGGAGAGGAGAAAAACTGTTTTTT. V usage is TRBV7-9 and J usage is TRBJ1-4; D uncertain. In germline, CDR1 is SEHNR, CDR2 FQNEAQ (reference sequence). This CDR3 has 15 residues. V was pared by 4 bases and J by 8 bases, with 17 bases between.

CDR3 DNA: TGTGCCGTGACAGGGGAGAATACCGGGGAGCTGTTTTTT. This encodes CAVTGENTGELFF. This chain connects TRBV13 to TRBJ2-2, with TRBD1 matching over 8 bases. CDR1 PRHDT and CDR2 FYEKMQ come from the germline V gene (reference sequence). The V and J ends lost 11 bases and 5 bases, in that order; junction bases with no gene match: 7. The CDR3 has 13 residues.

This chain connects TRBV7-9 to TRBJ2-2; 8 bases align to TRBD1. Losses at the gene ends were 6 bases for V and 0 bases for J; bases not matched to a gene: 9. Germline V gene sequence: CDR1 SEHNR, CDR2 FQNEAQ (reference sequence). The CDR3 is 17 residues long. CDR3 sequence reads: CASSLTGAPTNTGELFF. The CDR3, as DNA: TGTGCCAGCAGTTTGACAGGGGCGCCTACGAACACCGGGGAGCTGTTTTTT.

This clonotype was observed a few times. This chain uses TRBV29-1 with TRBJ1-2; D unresolved. V shed 6 bases and J shed 7 bases, with 9 bases lying between them. The CDR3 has 10 residues. CDR1 and CDR2 (germline): SQVTM, ANQGSEA. The CDR3 DNA reads as TGCAGCGTGCAGACGGGTGGCTACACCTTC. Translating gives CSVQTGGYTF.

V usage is TRBV12-3 or TRBV12-4 and J usage is TRBJ2-1; 10 bases agree with TRBD2. The trim removed 11 bases at V and 6 bases at J, leaving 10 bases unmatched. This CDR3 is built from 14 residues. CDR3 amino acids: CAATPLAGVNEQFF. The CDR3 region has the DNA TGTGCCGCCACCCCCCTAGCGGGGGTCAATGAGCAGTTCTTC.

This chain uses TRBV4-1 with TRBJ2-3; weak D call: TRBD1 (6 bases). There are 14 residues in the CDR3. V was pared by 1 base and J by 6 bases, with 11 bases between. The V gene's germline CDR1 is MGHRA and CDR2 YSYEKL. The CDR3 loop reads CASSQVEGVDTQYF. The CDR3 coding sequence is TGCGCCAGCAGCCAAGTTGAGGGGGTGGATACGCAGTATTTT.

This clonotype has only a few counts. The V call is TRBV11-2, the J call TRBJ2-2; D uncertain. V lost 6 bases, J lost 4 bases, and 15 bases lay in between. The CDR3 covers 15 residues. Germline CDR1 reads SGHAT; CDR2 reads FQNNGV. Written as DNA, the CDR3 is TGTGCCAGCAGGGCTTTGTCAGGTCCCACCGGGGAGCTGTTTTTT. Its translation is CASRALSGPTGELFF.

This chain links TRBV4-1 with TRBJ2-2, with 8 bases that match TRBD2. The CDR3 contains 13 residues. V dropped 5 bases and J dropped 6; count of bases not matched to a gene: 2. Germline V gene lookup returns CDR1 MGHRA and CDR2 YSYEKL. The CDR3 protein is CASSYGGAGELFF. In DNA form, the CDR3 reads TGCGCCAGCAGCTACGGGGGGGCCGGGGAGCTGTTTTTT.

The V and J genes are TRBV7-2 and TRBJ1-2; no clear D gene. Germline V gives CDR1 SGHTA, CDR2 FQGNSA. Trimming cost V 4 bases and J 4 bases, with 7 bases left between them. The CDR3 loop spans 12 amino acids. Here the CDR3 reads CASSSSPYGYTF. In DNA form, the CDR3 reads TGTGCCAGCAGCTCCTCACCCTATGGCTACACCTTC. Full variable domain (missing parts from reference TRBV7-2 and TRBJ1-2): GAGVSQSPSNKVTEKGKDVELRCDPISGHTALYWYRQSLGQGLEFLIYFQGNSAPDKSGLPSDRFSAERTGGSVSTLTIQRTQQEDSAVYLCASSSSPYGYTFGSGTRLTVV.